Presented here are 6 T cell receptor beta chains from one specimen sequenced in a study of molecular identifiers for immune sequencing clone quantification. TCRdb ran MiXCR on the PCR reads and lists one entry per CDR3 protein. Seen here are some 590,000 distinct CDR3 sequences, roughly 27% observed once, and the top ten hold 0.6% to 0.9%. The sequencing sample was made of naive CD8+ T cells from blood, with Jurkat cell RNA spiked in. The subset was: FACS-sorted CD8+CD4-CCR7+CD45RA+ naive T cells. These receptors all stem from a human donor in good health. Some libraries in this study had Jurkat cell RNA spiked in.

This clonotype was recorded many times. The rearrangement uses TRBV7-2 and TRBJ2-1; no clear D. Trimming removed 5 bases at V and 0 bases at J, with 11 bases between. The CDR3 has 15 amino acids. Germline V gene lookup returns CDR1 SGHTA and CDR2 FQGNSA. As DNA, the CDR3 is TGTGCCAGCAGCATCGAAAAGAGCTCCTACAATGAGCAGTTCTTC. Protein: CASSIEKSSYNEQFF.

Turning to this clonotype: A read error is possible here, since a much larger clone lies one base away. In DNA form, the CDR3 reads TGCGCCAGCAGCCAAGGGGGCGGCTCTGGAACCACCATATATTTT. This encodes CASSQGGGSGTTIYF. The J gene is TRBJ1-3, the V gene TRBV4-3, with D perhaps TRBD1 (5 bases). The CDR3 runs 15 residues. Per germline, CDR1 LGHNA and CDR2 YSLEER.

This clonotype occurred many times. The J gene is TRBJ2-5, the V gene TRBV14; D is ambiguous. Germline CDR1 reads SGHDN; CDR2 reads FVKESK. V lost 1 base and J 3 bases, leaving 15 bases between the germline ends. The CDR3 totals 16 residues. This CDR3 is CASSQGYRIIEETQYF. CDR3 nucleotides: TGTGCCAGCAGCCAAGGTTACAGAATAATCGAAGAGACCCAGTACTTC.

In its sample, this clonotype was seen a few times. V gene TRBV6-1 combines with J gene TRBJ2-3; tentative D call: TRBD1 (5 bases). The germline V gene encodes CDR1 MNHNS and CDR2 SASEGT. V gave up 3 bases and J gave up 1 base, with 14 bases separating them. This CDR3 is 16 amino acids long. Here the CDR3 reads CASSDGWTRRTDTQYF. The CDR3 coding sequence is TGTGCCAGCAGTGACGGTTGGACAAGACGCACAGATACGCAGTATTTT.

This clonotype has just a few counts. This chain connects TRBV7-8 to TRBJ1-1, with D maybe TRBD1 (6 bases). Trimming cost V 4 bases and J 5 bases, with 20 bases left between them. The CDR3 is 16 residues long. Per the germline V gene, CDR1 is SGHVS and CDR2 is FQNEAQ. The CDR3: CASSSLRGELGTEAFF. CDR3 coding DNA: TGTGCCAGCAGCTCACTGAGGGGGGAGTTGGGGACTGAAGCTTTCTTT.

A word on this clonotype: This may stem from a read error, because a much larger clone lies one nucleotide away. No conserved phenylalanine or tryptophan ends this CDR3, so it is likely a read error. The V call is TRBV4-3, the J call TRBJ1-1; the D gene is possibly TRBD1 (6 bases). V was shortened by 4 bases and J by 4 bases, with 13 bases between the two germline ends. Germline V lookup: CDR1 LGHNA, CDR2 YSLEER. The CDR3 spans 14 residues. Written as DNA, the CDR3 is TGCGCCAGCAGCCTTGGACGGACAGTCACTGAAGCTTTCTCT. Its protein product is CASSLGRTVTEAFS.